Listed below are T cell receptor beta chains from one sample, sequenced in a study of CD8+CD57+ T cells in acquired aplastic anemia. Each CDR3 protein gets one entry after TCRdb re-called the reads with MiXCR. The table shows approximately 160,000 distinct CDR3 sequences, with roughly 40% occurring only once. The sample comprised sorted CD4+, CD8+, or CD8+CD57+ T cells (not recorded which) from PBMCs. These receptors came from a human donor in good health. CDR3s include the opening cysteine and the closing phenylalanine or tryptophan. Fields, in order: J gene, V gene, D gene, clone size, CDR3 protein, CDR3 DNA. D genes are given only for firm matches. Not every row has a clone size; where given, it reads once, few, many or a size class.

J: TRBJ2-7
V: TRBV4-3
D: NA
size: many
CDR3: CASSQAPSYEQYF
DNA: TGCGCCAGCAGCCAAGCGCCAAGCTACGAGCAGTACTTC

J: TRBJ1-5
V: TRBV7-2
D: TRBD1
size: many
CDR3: CASSLGQGANQPQHF
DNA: TGTGCCAGCAGCTTAGGTCAGGGGGCGAATCAGCCCCAGCATTTT

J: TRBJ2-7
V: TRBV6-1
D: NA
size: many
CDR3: CASSESAHYEQYF
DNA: TGTGCCAGCAGTGAATCCGCCCACTACGAGCAGTACTTC

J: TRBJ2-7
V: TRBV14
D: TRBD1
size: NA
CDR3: CASSLQGAHEQYF
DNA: TGTGCCAGCAGCCTACAGGGGGCCCACGAGCAGTACTTC

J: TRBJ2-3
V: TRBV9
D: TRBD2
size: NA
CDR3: CASSVPSGSTDTQYF
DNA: TGTGCCAGCAGCGTCCCTAGCGGGTCCACAGATACGCAGTATTTT

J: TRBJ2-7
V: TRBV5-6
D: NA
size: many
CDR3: CASSPLLASEQYF
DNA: TGTGCCAGCAGCCCATTACTAGCTTCCGAGCAGTACTTC

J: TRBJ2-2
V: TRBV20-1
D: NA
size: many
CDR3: CSARGGTNTGELFF
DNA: TGCAGTGCTAGGGGCGGGACGAACACCGGGGAGCTGTTTTTT

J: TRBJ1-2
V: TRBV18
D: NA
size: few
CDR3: CASSVGRSLYGYTF
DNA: TGTGCCAGCTCAGTGGGACGGAGCCTCTATGGCTACACCTTC

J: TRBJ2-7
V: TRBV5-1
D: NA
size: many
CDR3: CASSPPNSGYEQYF
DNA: TGCGCCAGCAGCCCCCCGAATAGCGGCTACGAGCAGTACTTC

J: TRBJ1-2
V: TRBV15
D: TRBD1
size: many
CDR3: CATSRVYSGTGNNYGYTF
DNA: TGTGCCACCAGCAGAGTGTATTCCGGGACAGGGAATAACTATGGCTACACCTTC